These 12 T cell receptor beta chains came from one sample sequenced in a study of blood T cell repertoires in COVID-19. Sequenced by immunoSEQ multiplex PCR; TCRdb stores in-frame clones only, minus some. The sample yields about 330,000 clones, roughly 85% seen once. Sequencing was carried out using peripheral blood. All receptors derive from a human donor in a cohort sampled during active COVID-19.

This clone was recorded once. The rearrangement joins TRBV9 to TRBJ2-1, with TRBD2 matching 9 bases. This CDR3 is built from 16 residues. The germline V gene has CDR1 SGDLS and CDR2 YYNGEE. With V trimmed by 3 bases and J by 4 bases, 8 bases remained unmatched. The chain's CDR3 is CASSAQLLAGYNEQFF. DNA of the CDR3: TGTGCCAGCAGCGCCCAGTTGCTAGCGGGGTACAATGAGCAGTTCTTC.

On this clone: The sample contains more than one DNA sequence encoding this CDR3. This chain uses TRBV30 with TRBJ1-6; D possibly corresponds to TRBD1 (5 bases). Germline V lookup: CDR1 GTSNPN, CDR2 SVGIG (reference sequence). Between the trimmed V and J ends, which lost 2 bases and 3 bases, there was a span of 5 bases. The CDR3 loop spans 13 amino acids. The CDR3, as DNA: TGTGCCTGGAGTCAGGGCTATAATTCACCCCTCCACTTT. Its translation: CAWSQGYNSPLHF.

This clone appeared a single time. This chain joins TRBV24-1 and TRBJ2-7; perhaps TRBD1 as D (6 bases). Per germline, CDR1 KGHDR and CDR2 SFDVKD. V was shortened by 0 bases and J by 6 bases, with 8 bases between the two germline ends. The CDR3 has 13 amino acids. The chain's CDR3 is CATSDLGQREQYF. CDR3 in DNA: TGTGCCACCAGTGATTTGGGACAGCGCGAGCAGTACTTC.

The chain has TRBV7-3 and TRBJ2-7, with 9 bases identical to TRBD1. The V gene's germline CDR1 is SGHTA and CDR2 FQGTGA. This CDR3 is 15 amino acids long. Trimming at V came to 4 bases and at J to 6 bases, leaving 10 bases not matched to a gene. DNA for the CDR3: TGTGCCAGCAGCTCAACCGGGACAGGGAATATCGAGCAGTACTTC. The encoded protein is CASSSTGTGNIEQYF.

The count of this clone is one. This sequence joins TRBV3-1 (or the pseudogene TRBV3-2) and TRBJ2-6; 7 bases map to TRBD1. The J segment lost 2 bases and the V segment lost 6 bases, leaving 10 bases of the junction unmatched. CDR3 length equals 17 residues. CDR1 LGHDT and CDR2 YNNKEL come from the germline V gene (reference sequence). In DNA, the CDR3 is TGTGCCAGCAGTTGGAGAGGGGGCACTACTGGGGCCAACGTCCTGACTTTC. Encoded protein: CASSWRGGTTGANVLTF.

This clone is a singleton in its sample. The CDR3 spells CASSDLLTGEGQPQHF. The CDR3 DNA follows: TGTGCCAGCAGTGACCTCTTGACAGGGGAGGGTCAGCCCCAGCATTTT. The chain recombines TRBV6-1 with TRBJ1-5; 8 nucleotides agree with TRBD1. J lost 6 bases, V lost 3 bases, and 10 bases had no gene match. CDR3 size: 16 residues. Germline-derived CDR1 and CDR2 are MNHNS and SASEGT.

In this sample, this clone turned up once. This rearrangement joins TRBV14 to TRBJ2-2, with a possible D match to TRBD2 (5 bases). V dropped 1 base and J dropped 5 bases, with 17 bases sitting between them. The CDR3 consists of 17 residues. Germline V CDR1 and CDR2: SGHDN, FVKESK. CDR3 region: CASSQARRRVRTGELFF. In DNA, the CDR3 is TGTGCCAGCAGCCAAGCAAGGCGGCGGGTCAGGACCGGGGAGCTGTTTTTT.

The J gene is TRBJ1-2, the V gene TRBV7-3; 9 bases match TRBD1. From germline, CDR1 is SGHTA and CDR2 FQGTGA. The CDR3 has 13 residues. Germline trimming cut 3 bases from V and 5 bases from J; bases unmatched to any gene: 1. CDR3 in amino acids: CASSFGQGYGYTF. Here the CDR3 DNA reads TGTGCCAGCAGCTTCGGACAGGGGTATGGCTACACCTTC.

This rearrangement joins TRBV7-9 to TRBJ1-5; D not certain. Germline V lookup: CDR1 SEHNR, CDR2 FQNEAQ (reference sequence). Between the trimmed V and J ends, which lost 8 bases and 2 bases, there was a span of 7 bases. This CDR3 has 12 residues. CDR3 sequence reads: CASSSGNQPQHF. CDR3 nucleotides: TGTGCCAGCTCCTCTGGCAATCAGCCCCAGCATTTT.

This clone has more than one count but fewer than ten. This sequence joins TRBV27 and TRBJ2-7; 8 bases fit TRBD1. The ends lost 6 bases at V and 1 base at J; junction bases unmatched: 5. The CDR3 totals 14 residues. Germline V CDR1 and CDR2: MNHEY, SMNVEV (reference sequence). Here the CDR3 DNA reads TGTGCCAGCAGCCACCGGGACAGGTCCTACGAGCAGTACTTC. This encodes CASSHRDRSYEQYF.

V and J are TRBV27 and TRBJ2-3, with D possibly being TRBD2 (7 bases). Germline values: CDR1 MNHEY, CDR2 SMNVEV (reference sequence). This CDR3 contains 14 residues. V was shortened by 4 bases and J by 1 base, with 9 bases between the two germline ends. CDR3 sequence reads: CASSWRGRTDTQYF. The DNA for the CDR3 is TGTGCCAGCAGTTGGCGGGGGCGCACAGATACGCAGTATTTT.

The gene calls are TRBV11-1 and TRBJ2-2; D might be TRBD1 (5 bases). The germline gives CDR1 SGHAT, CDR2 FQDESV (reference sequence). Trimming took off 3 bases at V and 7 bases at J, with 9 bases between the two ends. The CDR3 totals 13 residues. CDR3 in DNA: TGTGCCAGCAGCTTCCAGGGTGACGGGGAGCTGTTTTTT. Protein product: CASSFQGDGELFF.